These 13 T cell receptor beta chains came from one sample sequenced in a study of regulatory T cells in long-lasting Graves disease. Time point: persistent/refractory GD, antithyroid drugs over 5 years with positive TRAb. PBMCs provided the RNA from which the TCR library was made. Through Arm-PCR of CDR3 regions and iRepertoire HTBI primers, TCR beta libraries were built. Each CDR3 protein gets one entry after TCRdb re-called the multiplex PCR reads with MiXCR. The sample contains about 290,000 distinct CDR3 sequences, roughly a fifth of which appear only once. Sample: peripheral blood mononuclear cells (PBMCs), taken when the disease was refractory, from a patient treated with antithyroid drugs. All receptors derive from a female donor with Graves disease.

CDR3 in DNA: TGCGCCAGCAGCCTGAGGGCTAGCGGGATTGGGGAGCAGTACTTC. Translating it yields CASSLRASGIGEQYF. The J gene is TRBJ2-7, the V gene TRBV4-1; 9 bases line up with TRBD2. The J segment lost 7 bases and the V segment lost 4 bases, leaving 11 bases of the junction unmatched. This CDR3 comprises 15 residues. Germline CDR1 and CDR2: MGHRA and YSYEKL.

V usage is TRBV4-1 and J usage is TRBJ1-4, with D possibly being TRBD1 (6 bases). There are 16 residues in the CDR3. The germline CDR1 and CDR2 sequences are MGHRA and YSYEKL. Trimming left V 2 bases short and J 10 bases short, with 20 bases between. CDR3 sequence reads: CASSQYTRDIVRKLFF. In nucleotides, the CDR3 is TGCGCCAGCAGCCAATATACTCGGGACATCGTCCGAAAACTGTTTTTT.

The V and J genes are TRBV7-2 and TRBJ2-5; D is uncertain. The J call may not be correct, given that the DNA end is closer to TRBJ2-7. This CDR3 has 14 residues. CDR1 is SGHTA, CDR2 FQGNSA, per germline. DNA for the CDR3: TGTGCCAGCAGCTTAGGGGTGACACCCTACGAGCAGTACTTC. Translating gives CASSLGVTPYEQYF.

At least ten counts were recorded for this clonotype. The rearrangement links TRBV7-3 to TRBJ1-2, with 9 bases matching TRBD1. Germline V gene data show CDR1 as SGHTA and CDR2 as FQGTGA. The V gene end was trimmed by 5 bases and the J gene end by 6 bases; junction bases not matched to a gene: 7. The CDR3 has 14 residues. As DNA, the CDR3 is TGTGCCAGCAGCCAGAGGGGACAGGGTGATGGCTACACCTTC. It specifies CASSQRGQGDGYTF.

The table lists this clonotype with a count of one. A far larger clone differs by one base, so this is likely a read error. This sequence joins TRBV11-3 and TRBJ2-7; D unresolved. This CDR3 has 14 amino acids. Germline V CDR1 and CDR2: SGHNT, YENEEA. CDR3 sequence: CASSLGGTVYEHYF. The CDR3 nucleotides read TGTGCCAGCAGCTTAGGGGGTACGGTGTACGAGCACTACTTC. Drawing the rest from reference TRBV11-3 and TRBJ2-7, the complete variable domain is EAGVVQSPRYKIIEKKQPVAFWCNPISGHNTLYWYLQNLGQGPELLIRYENEEAVDDSQLPKDRFSAERLKGVDSTLKIQPAELGDSAVYLCASSLGGTVYEHYFGPGTRLTVT.

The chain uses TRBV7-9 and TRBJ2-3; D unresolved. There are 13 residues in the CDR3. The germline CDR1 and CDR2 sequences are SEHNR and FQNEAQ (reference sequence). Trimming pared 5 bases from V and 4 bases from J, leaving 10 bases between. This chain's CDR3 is CASSTNFADTQYF. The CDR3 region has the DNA TGTGCCAGCAGCACCAATTTCGCAGATACGCAGTATTTT.

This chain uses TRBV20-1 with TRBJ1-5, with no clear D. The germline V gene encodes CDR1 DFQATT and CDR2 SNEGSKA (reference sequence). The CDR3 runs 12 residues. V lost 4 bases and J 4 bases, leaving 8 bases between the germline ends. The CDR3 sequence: CSAIPLNQPQHF. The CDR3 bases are TGCAGTGCTATCCCCCTAAATCAGCCCCAGCATTTT.

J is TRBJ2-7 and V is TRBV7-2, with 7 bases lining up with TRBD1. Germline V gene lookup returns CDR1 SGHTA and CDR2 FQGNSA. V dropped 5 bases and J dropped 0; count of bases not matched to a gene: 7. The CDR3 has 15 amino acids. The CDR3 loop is CASSTRQGGSYEQYF. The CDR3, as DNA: TGTGCCAGCAGCACCAGACAGGGTGGCTCCTACGAGCAGTACTTC.

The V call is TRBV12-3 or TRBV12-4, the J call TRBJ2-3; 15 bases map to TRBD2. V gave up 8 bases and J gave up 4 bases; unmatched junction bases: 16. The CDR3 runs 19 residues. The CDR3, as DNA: TGTGCCAGCCATCCCTACGGACTAGCGGGAGGGGATGGCGCAGATACGCAGTATTTT. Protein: CASHPYGLAGGDGADTQYF.

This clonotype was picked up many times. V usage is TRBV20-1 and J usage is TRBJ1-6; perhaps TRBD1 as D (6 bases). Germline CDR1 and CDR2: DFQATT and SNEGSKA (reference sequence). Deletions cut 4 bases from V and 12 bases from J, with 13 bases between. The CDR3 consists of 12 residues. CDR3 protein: CSAIGTSLPLHF. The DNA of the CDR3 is TGCAGTGCTATCGGGACATCTCTACCCCTCCACTTT.

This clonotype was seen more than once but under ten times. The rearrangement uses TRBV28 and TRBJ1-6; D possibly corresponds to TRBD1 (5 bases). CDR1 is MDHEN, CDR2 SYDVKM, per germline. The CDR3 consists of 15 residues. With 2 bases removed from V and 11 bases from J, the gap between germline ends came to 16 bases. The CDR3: CASSLRGRENPPLHF. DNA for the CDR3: TGTGCCAGCAGTTTAAGGGGCAGGGAGAACCCACCCCTCCACTTT.

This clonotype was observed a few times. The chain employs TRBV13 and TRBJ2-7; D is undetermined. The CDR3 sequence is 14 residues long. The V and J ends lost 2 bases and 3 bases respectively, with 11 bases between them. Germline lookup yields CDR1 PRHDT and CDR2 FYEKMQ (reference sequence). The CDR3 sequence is CASSLRAPLYEQYF. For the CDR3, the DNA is TGTGCCAGCAGCTTACGGGCACCCCTCTACGAGCAGTACTTC.

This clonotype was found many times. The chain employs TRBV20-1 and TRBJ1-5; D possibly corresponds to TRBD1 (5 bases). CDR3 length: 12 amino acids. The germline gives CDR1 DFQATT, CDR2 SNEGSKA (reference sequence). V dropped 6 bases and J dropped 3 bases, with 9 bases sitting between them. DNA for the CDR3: TGCAGTGCCGACAGTCCCAATCAGCCCCAGCATTTT. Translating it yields CSADSPNQPQHF.